Following are 2 T cell receptor beta chains from one sample sequenced in a study of PD-L1 blockade in urothelial cancer. Time point specified: pretreatment peripheral blood. The table came from immunoSEQ multiplex PCR; TCRdb's copy has only in-frame clones and leaves some out. The profile shows 72,000 or so clones, around 88% of them singletons. The sequenced sample was PBMCs, obtained around atezolizumab (anti-PD-L1) treatment. The receptors here all came from a man in his 60s with urothelial cancer.

The V and J genes are TRBV9 and TRBJ2-7; possibly TRBD2 for D (7 bases). This CDR3 is built from 15 residues. The germline V and J ends were trimmed by 2 bases and 3 bases, with 15 bases remaining between them. Germline V lookup: CDR1 SGDLS, CDR2 YYNGEE. CDR3 DNA: TGTGCCAGCAGCGTTGGCGGGGGCCACAACTACGAGCAGTACTTC. Amino acids: CASSVGGGHNYEQYF.

The chain uses TRBV5-6 and TRBJ2-7, with 8 bases fitting TRBD2. The CDR3 consists of 14 residues. V was clipped by 2 bases and J by 6 bases; unmatched bases: 7. Germline lookup yields CDR1 SGHDT and CDR2 YYEEEE. The DNA of the CDR3 is TGTGCCAGCAGCTTCGGCCGGGGGGGGCTCGAGCAGTACTTC. This codes for CASSFGRGGLEQYF.